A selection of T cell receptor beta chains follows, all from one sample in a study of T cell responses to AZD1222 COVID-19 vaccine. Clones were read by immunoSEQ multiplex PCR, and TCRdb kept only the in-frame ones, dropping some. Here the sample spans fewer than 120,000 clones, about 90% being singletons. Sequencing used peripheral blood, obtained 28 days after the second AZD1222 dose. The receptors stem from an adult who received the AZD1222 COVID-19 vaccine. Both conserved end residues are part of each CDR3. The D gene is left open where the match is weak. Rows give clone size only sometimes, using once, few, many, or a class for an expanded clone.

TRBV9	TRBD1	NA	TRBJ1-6	TGTGCCAGCAGCGTTAGGACAGGGGGGGTCCCCCTCCACTTT	CASSVRTGGVPLHF
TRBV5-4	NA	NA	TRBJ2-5	TGTGCCAGCAGCTTGGATGGGGGGACCCAAGAGACCCAGTACTTC	CASSLDGGTQETQYF
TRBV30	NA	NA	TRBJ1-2	TGTGCCTGGAGCGTTGGGGGGACCTATGGCTACACCTTC	CAWSVGGTYGYTF
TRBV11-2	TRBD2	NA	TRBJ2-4	TGTGCCAGCAGCCGATCGACTAGCGGGGGTGTACTAGCCAAAAACATTCAGTACTTC	CASSRSTSGGVLAKNIQYF
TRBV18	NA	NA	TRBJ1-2	TGTGCCAGCTCACCCGGGAGCATGGGCAGGGTTACCAACTATGGCTACACCTTC	CASSPGSMGRVTNYGYTF
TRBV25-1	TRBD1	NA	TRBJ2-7	TGTGCCAGCAGTGGGACAGGGGGGACCTACGAGCAGTACTTC	CASSGTGGTYEQYF
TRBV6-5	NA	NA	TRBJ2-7	TGTGCCAGCAGTTACTCGACGGCAGGTATCCCTTACGAGCAGTACTTC	CASSYSTAGIPYEQYF
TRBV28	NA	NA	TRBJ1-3	TGTGCCAGCAGTTTATCGGGGATCCCTGGAAACACCATATATTTT	CASSLSGIPGNTIYF
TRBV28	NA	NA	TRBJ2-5	TGTGCCAGCAGCCGGGCCCAAGAGACCCAGTACTTC	CASSRAQETQYF
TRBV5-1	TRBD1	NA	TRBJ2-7	TGCGCCAGCAGGTTGACAGGGGGATACTCCTACGAGCAGTACTTC	CASRLTGGYSYEQYF
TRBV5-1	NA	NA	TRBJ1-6	TGCGCCAGCAGCTTGGGGCAGAATAATTCACCCCTCCACTTT	CASSLGQNNSPLHF
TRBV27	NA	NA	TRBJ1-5	TGTGCCAGCGGACAGAACAATCAGCCCCAGCATTTT	CASGQNNQPQHF
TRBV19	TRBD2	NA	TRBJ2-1	TGTGCCAGTACTATGACTAGCGGCTCCTACAATGAGCAGTTCTTC	CASTMTSGSYNEQFF
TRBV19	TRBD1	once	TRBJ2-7	TGTGCCAGTAGTATACTTGTTGGGACAGACTACGAGCAGTACTTC	CASSILVGTDYEQYF
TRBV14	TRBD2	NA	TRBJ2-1	TGTGCCAGCAGCCGATCTAGGGCGGGAGAATGGTTCTTC	CASSRSRAGEWFF
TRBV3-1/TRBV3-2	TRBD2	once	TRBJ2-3	TGTGCCAGCAGCTTCCGGACTAGCGACACAGATACGCAGTATTTT	CASSFRTSDTDTQYF
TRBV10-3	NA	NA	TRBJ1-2	TGTGCCATCAGTGAGTCGGGGCAGGGGTATGGCTACACCTTC	CAISESGQGYGYTF
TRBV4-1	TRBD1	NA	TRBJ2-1	TGCGCCAGCAGCCAGGGACAGGTCGGAAGTCCTGAGCAGTTCTTC	CASSQGQVGSPEQFF
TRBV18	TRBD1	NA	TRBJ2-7	TGTGCCAGCTCACCGCCGACAGGGACCTACGAGCAGTACTTC	CASSPPTGTYEQYF
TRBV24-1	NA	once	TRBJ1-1	TGTGCCACCAGTGATTTAGGAGGTTTAAATCCTGAAGCTTTCTTT	CATSDLGGLNPEAFF
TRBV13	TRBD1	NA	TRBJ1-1	TGTGCCAGCAGCCAACGACAGGGAGAAGCTTTCTTT	CASSQRQGEAFF
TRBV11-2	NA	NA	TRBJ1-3	TGTGCCAGCAGCGAACAAGGGGGACAAGCTTTTAGAAACACCATATATTTT	CASSEQGGQAFRNTIYF
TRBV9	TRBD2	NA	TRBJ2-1	TGTGCCAGCAGCGTAGCAAGGACTAGCGGGAGGTCGGGGGCCTACAATGAGCAGTTCTTC	CASSVARTSGRSGAYNEQFF
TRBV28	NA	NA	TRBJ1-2	TGTGCCAGCGGAAAGGGGCGCCGCAACTATGGCTACACCTTC	CASGKGRRNYGYTF
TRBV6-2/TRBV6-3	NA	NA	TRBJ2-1	TGTGCCAGCAGTCGCGACAGATACAATGAGCAGTTCTTC	CASSRDRYNEQFF
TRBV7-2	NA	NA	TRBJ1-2	TGTGCCAGCAGCTTAGTCCGAGGAGGGGTCTATGGCTACACCTTC	CASSLVRGGVYGYTF
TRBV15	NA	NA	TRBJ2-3	TGTGCCACCAGCAGAGATCAGGGAGCGTCCACAGATACGCAGTATTTT	CATSRDQGASTDTQYF
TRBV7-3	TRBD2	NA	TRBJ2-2	TGTGCCAGCAGAGAGACGGGGGGTCTCACCGGGGAGCTGTTTTTT	CASRETGGLTGELFF
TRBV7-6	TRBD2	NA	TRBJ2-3	TGTGCCAGCAGCTTTAGCGGGGGGGCGAGAGATACGCAGTATTTT	CASSFSGGARDTQYF
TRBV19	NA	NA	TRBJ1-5	TGTGCCAGTAGTATGGACACAGGGCACAATCAGCCCCAGCATTTT	CASSMDTGHNQPQHF
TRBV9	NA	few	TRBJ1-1	TGTGCCAGCAGCGTAGTTGGGGGCACAGTGAACACTGAAGCTTTCTTT	CASSVVGGTVNTEAFF
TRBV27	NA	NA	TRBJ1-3	TGTGCCAGCAGTTTAACCCACCCCGCAGGGGCTGGAAACACCATATATTTT	CASSLTHPAGAGNTIYF
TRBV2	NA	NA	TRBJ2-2	TGTGCCAGCAGTGAGCTAACAGTCGCGAACACCGGGGAGCTGTTTTTT	CASSELTVANTGELFF
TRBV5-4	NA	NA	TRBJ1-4	TGTGCCAGCAGCCCGGCGTCGGGGGCAACTAATGAAAAACTGTTTTTT	CASSPASGATNEKLFF
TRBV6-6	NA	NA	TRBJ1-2	TGTGCCAGCAGTTACTCGATAAGTAACTATGGCTACACCTTC	CASSYSISNYGYTF
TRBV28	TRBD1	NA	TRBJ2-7	TGTGCCAGCAGTTTATCGACAGGGGTAAACTACGAGCAGTACTTC	CASSLSTGVNYEQYF
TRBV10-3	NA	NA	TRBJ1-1	TGTGCCATCAGTGAGGGACAGAACACTGAAGCTTTCTTT	CAISEGQNTEAFF
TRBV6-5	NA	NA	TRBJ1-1	TGTGCCAGCAGTTTAGGTGGAGGGAACACTGAAGCTTTCTTT	CASSLGGGNTEAFF
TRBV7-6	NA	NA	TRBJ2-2	TGTGCCAGCAGTCCAGGGCAGGGGGGAACCGGGGAGCTGTTTTTT	CASSPGQGGTGELFF
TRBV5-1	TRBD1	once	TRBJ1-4	TGCGCCAGCAGCTGGGGACAGGGGTCCTCTAATGAAAAACTGTTTTTT	CASSWGQGSSNEKLFF
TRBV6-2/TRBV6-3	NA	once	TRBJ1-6	TGTGCCAGCAGTTACGGGTCACCCCTCCACTTT	CASSYGSPLHF
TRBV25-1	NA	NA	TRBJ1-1	TGTGCCAGCAGTGAATGGACAGCCACTAACACTGAAGCTTTCTTT	CASSEWTATNTEAFF
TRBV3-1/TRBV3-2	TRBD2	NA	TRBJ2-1	TGTGCCAGCAGCCAAGATTATGGGACTAGCGGGAGTGGTGAGCAGTTCTTC	CASSQDYGTSGSGEQFF
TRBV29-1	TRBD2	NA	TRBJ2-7	TGCAGCGTTCTGGCTAGCGGGACCAAATACGAGCAGTACTTC	CSVLASGTKYEQYF
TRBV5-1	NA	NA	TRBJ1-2	TGCGCCAGCAGCTTGGGGCAGGGGCGGCGTGATGGCTACACCTTC	CASSLGQGRRDGYTF
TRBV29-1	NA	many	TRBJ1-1	TGCAGCGTTGAACCCCGGGGAACCTTTAACACTGAAGCTTTCTTT	CSVEPRGTFNTEAFF
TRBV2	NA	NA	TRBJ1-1	TGTGCCAGCATAAGTCTAGCAGGAAACACTGAAGCTTTCTTT	CASISLAGNTEAFF
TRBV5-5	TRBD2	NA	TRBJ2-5	TGTGCCAGCAGCTTTGGAGCTAGCGGGGGGGCTTTTGAGACCCAGTACTTC	CASSFGASGGAFETQYF
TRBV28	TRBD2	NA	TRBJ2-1	TGTGCCAGCAGTTTAGGACTAGCCGAGGGCAATGAGCAGTTCTTC	CASSLGLAEGNEQFF
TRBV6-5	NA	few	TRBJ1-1	TGTGCCAGCAGTTACTCCCCATCCATGAACACTGAAGCTTTCTTT	CASSYSPSMNTEAFF